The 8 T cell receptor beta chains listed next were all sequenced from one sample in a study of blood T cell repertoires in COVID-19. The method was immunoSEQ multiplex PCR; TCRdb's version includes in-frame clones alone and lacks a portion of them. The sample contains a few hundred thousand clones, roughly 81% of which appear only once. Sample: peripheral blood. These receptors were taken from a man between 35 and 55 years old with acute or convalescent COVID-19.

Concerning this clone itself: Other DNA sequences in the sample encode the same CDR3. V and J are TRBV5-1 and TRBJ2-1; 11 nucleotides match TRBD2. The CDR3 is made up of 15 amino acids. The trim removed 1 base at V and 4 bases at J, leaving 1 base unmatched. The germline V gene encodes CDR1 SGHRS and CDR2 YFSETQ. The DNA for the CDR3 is TGCGCCAGCAGCTTGACTAGCGGGGGTTACAATGAGCAGTTCTTC. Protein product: CASSLTSGGYNEQFF.

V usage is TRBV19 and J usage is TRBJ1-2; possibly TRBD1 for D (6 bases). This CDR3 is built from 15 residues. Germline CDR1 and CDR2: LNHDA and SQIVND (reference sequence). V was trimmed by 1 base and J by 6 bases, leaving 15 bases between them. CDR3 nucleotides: TGTGCCAGTAGTATAGGCCGGACAGCTACGGATGGCTACACCTTC. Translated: CASSIGRTATDGYTF.

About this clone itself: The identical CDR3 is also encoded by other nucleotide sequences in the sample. The CDR3 coding sequence is TGTGCCAGCAGCGTAGCGGGGGAGGAGACCCAGTACTTC. The encoded protein is CASSVAGEETQYF. The rearrangement uses TRBV9 and TRBJ2-5, with a tentative D call TRBD2 (6 bases). Germline V lookup: CDR1 SGDLS, CDR2 YYNGEE. CDR3 length: 13 amino acids. V was shortened by 0 bases and J by 5 bases, with 8 bases between the two germline ends.

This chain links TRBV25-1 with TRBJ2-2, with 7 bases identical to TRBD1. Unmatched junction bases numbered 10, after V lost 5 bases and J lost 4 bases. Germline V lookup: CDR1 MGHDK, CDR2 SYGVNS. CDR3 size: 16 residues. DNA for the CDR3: TGTGCCAGCAGTATGTTTCGACAGGGTGGCACCGGGGAGCTGTTTTTT. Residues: CASSMFRQGGTGELFF.

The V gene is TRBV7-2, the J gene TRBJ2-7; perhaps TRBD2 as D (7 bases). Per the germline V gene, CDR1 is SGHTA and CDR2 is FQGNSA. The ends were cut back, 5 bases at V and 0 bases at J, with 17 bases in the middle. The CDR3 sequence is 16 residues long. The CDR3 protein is CASSRTGGGASYEQYF. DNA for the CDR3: TGTGCCAGCAGCCGGACGGGGGGCGGGGCCTCCTACGAGCAGTACTTC.

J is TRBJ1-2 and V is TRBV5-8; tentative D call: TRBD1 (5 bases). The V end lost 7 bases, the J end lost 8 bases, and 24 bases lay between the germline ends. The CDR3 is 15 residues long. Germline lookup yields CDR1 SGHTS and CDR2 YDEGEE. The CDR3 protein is CASLLGRAGRSGYTF. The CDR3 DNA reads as TGTGCCAGCTTATTAGGAAGGGCAGGGAGGAGCGGCTACACCTTC.

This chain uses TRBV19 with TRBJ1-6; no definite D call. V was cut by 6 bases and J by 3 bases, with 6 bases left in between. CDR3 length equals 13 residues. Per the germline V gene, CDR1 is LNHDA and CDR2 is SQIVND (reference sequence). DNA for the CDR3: TGTGCCAGTAGGTACAGCTATAATTCACCCCTCCACTTT. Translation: CASRYSYNSPLHF.

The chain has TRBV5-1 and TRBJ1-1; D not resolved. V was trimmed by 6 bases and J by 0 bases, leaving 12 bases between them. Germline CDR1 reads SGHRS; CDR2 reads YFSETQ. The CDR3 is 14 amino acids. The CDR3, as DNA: TGCGCCAGCACCGACGGAGAACTGAACACTGAAGCTTTCTTT. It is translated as CASTDGELNTEAFF.